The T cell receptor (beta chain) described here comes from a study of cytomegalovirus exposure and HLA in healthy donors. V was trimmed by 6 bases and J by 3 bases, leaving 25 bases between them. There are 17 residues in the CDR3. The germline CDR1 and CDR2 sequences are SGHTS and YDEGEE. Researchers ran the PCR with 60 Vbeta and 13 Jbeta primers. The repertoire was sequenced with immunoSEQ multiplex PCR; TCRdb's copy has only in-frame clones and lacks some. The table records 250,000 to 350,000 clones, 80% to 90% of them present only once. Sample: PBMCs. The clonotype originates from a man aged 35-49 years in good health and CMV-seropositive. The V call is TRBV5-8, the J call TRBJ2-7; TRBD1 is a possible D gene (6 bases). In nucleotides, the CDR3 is TGTGCCAGCACCCCCTCCCGAACAGGGCGCCCCCTCTACGAGCAGTACTTC. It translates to CASTPSRTGRPLYEQYF.